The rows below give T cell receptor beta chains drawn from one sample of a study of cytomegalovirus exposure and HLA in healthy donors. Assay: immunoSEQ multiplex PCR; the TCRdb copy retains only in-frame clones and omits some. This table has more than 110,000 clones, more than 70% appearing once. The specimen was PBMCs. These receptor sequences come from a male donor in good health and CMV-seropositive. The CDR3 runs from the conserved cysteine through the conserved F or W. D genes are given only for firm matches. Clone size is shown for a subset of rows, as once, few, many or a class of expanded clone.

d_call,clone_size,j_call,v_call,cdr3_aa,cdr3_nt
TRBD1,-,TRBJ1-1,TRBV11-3,CASSLGTTDRGTEAFF,TGTGCCAGCAGCTTAGGAACCACGGACAGGGGCACTGAAGCTTTCTTT
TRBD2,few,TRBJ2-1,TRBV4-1,CASSHTTSGPALDRFF,TGCGCCAGCAGCCACACAACTAGCGGACCAGCGCTCGATCGGTTCTTC
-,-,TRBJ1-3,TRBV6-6,CASTLDSVSGNTIYF,TGTGCCAGCACTCTCGACAGTGTCTCTGGAAACACCATATATTTT
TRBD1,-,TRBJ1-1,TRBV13,CASSFRQGSEAFF,TGTGCCAGCAGCTTCAGACAGGGGTCTGAAGCTTTCTTT
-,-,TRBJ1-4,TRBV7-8,CASSLGRAPLATNEKLFF,TGTGCCAGCAGCTTAGGAAGAGCACCCCTTGCAACTAATGAAAAACTGTTTTTT
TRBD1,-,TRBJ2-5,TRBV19,CASSIGDRGGETQYF,TGTGCCAGTAGTATAGGGGACAGGGGAGGGGAGACCCAGTACTTC
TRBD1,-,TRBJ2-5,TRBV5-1,CASSTGTGGAETQYF,TGCGCCAGCAGCACTGGGACAGGGGGCGCGGAGACCCAGTACTTC
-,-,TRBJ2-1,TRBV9,CASSIPGQSSYNEQFF,TGTGCCAGCAGCATCCCGGGACAAAGCTCCTACAATGAGCAGTTCTTC
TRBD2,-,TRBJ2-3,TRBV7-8,CASSLKRGLAGSTDTQYF,TGTGCCAGCAGCTTAAAGAGGGGACTAGCGGGGAGCACAGATACGCAGTATTTT
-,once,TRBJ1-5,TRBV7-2,CASSLVSGRGNQPQHF,TGTGCCAGCAGCTTAGTATCCGGGAGAGGGAATCAGCCCCAGCATTTT
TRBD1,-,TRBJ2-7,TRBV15,CATSRGGTGAIDEQYF,TGTGCCACCAGCAGGGGAGGGACAGGGGCAATCGACGAGCAGTACTTC
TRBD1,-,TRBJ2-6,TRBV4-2,CASSPRTGTNANVLTF,TGTGCCAGCAGCCCCCGGACAGGTACCAATGCCAACGTCCTGACTTTC
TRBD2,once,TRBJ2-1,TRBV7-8,CASSLGPGLAGGLYNEQFF,TGTGCCAGCAGCTTAGGACCGGGACTAGCGGGGGGGCTCTACAATGAGCAGTTCTTC
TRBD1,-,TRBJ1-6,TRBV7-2,CASSTGTGQGSPLHF,TGTGCCAGCAGCACCGGGACAGGGCAAGGTTCACCCCTCCACTTT
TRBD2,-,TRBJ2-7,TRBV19,CASAPSREASYEQYF,TGTGCCAGTGCCCCCTCGCGGGAGGCCTCCTACGAGCAGTACTTC
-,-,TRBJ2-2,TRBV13,CASSIRGNTGELFF,TGTGCCAGCAGCATCAGGGGGAACACCGGGGAGCTGTTTTTT
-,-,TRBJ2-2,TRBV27,CASSLGGRELFF,TGTGCCAGCAGTTTAGGAGGTCGGGAGCTGTTTTTT
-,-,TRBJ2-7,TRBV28,CASSFLRESEQYF,TGTGCCAGCAGTTTCCTCCGGGAGAGCGAGCAGTACTTC
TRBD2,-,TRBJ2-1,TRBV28,CASSLSPGLAGGSYNEQFF,TGTGCCAGCAGTTTATCCCCGGGACTAGCGGGAGGCTCCTACAATGAGCAGTTCTTC
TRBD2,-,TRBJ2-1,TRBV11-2,CASSLGSGRGIGDNEQFF,TGTGCCAGCAGCTTAGGTAGCGGGAGGGGAATTGGGGACAATGAGCAGTTCTTC
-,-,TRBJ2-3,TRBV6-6,CASSYSGHPDTQYF,TGTGCCAGCAGTTACTCGGGACACCCAGATACGCAGTATTTT
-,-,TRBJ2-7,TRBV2,CASSVSFSPYEQYF,TGTGCCAGCAGTGTAAGCTTTTCCCCTTACGAGCAGTACTTC
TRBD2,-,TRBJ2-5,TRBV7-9,CTSLAGLAGGGETQYF,TGTACCAGCTTGGCGGGGCTAGCGGGAGGAGGAGAGACCCAGTACTTC
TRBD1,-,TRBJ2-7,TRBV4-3,CASSQDLGQGYEQYF,TGCGCCAGCAGCCAAGATCTCGGACAGGGGTACGAGCAGTACTTC
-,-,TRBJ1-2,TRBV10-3,CAISDRLDGYTF,TGTGCCATCAGTGATCGCCTAGATGGCTACACCTTC
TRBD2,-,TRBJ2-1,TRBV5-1,CASSFGTSLIF,TGCGCCAGCAGCTTCGGGACTAGTTTAATCTTC
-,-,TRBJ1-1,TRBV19,CASNKQGFTEAFF,TGTGCCAGTAACAAACAGGGATTCACTGAAGCTTTCTTT
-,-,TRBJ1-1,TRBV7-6,CASSLDETRWALSTEAFF,TGTGCCAGCAGCTTAGACGAGACCCGTTGGGCCCTTTCGACTGAAGCTTTCTTT
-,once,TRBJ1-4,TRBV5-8,CASSLDGFGLGEKLFF,TGTGCCAGCAGCTTGGACGGCTTCGGGTTAGGTGAAAAACTGTTTTTT
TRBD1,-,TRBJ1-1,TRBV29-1,CSVARQGGTEAFF,TGCAGCGTAGCCAGACAGGGAGGAACTGAAGCTTTCTTT
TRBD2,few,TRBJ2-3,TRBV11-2,CASSPLAGGRSTDTQYF,TGTGCCAGCAGTCCATTAGCGGGGGGACGTAGCACAGATACGCAGTATTTT
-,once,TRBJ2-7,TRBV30,CAWSVAGPGYEQYF,TGTGCCTGGAGTGTTGCAGGGCCGGGCTACGAGCAGTACTTC
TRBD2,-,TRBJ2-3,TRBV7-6,CASSLGVAGATDTQYF,TGTGCCAGCAGCTTGGGGGTAGCGGGGGCCACAGATACGCAGTATTTT
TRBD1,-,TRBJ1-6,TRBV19,CASSTGQGLNSPLHF,TGTGCCAGTAGTACAGGACAGGGTCTAAATTCACCCCTCCACTTT
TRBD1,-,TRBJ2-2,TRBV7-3,CASSPSGQRINTGELFF,TGTGCCAGCAGCCCCTCGGGACAGCGGATTAACACCGGGGAGCTGTTTTTT
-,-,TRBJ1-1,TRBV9,CASVPGRGTEAFF,TGTGCCAGTGTCCCAGGGAGGGGCACTGAAGCTTTCTTT
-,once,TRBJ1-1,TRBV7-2,CASSLVWGGNTEAFF,TGTGCCAGCAGCTTAGTATGGGGGGGCAACACTGAAGCTTTCTTT
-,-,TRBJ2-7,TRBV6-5,CASSFGGGASYEQYF,TGTGCCAGCAGTTTCGGAGGGGGCGCCTCCTACGAGCAGTACTTC
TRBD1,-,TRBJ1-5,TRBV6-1,CASSLQGGYQPQHF,TGTGCCAGCAGCCTACAGGGGGGATATCAGCCCCAGCATTTT
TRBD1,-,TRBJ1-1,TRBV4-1,CASSHAGTGAPEAFF,TGCGCCAGCAGCCACGCCGGGACAGGGGCCCCTGAAGCTTTCTTT
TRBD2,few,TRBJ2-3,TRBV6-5,CASTGLATDTQYF,TGTGCCAGCACGGGACTAGCCACAGATACGCAGTATTTT
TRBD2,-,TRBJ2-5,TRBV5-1,CASSNPRLAGGQETQYF,TGCGCCAGCAGCAACCCGAGACTAGCGGGGGGGCAAGAGACCCAGTACTTC
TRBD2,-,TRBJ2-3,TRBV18,CASSPTSGTSDTQYF,TGTGCCAGCTCACCGACTAGCGGGACATCAGATACGCAGTATTTT
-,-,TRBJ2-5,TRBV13,CASSLAQGTETQYF,TGTGCCAGCAGCTTAGCCCAGGGCACAGAGACCCAGTACTTC
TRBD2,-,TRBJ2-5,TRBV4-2,CASSQLAGEGVETQYF,TGTGCCAGCAGCCAACTAGCGGGAGAGGGCGTGGAGACCCAGTACTTC
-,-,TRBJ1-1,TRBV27,CASSLPPGGLNTEAFF,TGTGCCAGCAGTTTACCCCCGGGAGGCTTGAACACTGAAGCTTTCTTT
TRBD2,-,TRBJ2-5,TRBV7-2,CASSPGLAGGRETQYF,TGTGCCAGCAGCCCGGGACTAGCGGGGGGGCGAGAGACCCAGTACTTC
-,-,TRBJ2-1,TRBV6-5,CASSLKSSYNEQFF,TGTGCCAGCAGCCTAAAAAGCTCCTACAATGAGCAGTTCTTC
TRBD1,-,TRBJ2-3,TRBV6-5,CASSYASDRFTDTQYF,TGTGCCAGCAGTTACGCCTCGGACAGGTTCACAGATACGCAGTATTTT
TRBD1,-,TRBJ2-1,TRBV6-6,CASSYSGQGGDNEQFF,TGTGCCAGCAGTTACTCGGGACAGGGTGGGGACAATGAGCAGTTCTTC
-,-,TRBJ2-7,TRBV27,CASNSQGASEQYF,TGTGCCAGCAACTCCCAAGGGGCTAGCGAGCAGTACTTC
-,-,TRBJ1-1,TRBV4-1,CASSQDRVGTLVNTEAFF,TGCGCCAGCAGCCAAGATCGAGTAGGGACACTAGTGAACACTGAAGCTTTCTTT
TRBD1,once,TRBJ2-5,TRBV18,CASSPPGQPETQYF,TGTGCCAGCTCACCTCCGGGACAGCCAGAGACCCAGTACTTC
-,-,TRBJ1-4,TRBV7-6,CASSPQPTNEKLFF,TGTGCCAGCAGCCCACAGCCAACTAATGAAAAACTGTTTTTT
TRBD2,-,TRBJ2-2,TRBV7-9,CASSPPRLAGVGELFF,TGTGCCAGCAGCCCACCCCGTTTAGCGGGGGTCGGGGAGCTGTTTTTT
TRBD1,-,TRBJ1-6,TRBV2,CASRPGTANNSPLHF,TGTGCCAGCAGACCCGGGACAGCAAATAATTCACCCCTCCACTTT
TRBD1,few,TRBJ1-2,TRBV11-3,CASSTTGVGYGYTF,TGTGCCAGCAGCACGACAGGGGTCGGGTATGGCTACACCTTC